Sequencing of this TCR beta chain was carried out in a study of molecular identifiers for immune sequencing clone quantification. The study, taken as a whole, reports: Spike-in Jurkat TCR RNA from a single cell reportedly registered among approximately 900,000 naive cells.

There are a few counts of this clonotype. The antigen is undetermined. Via MiXCR, TCRdb re-called the PCR reads, giving one row per CDR3 protein. The sample lists some 590,000 distinct CDR3 sequences; 25% were seen once. This TCR derives from a human donor in good health. Some libraries in this study had Jurkat cell RNA spiked in. Sequenced: naive CD8+ T cells from blood, with Jurkat cell RNA spiked in. The subset here: FACS-sorted CD8+CD4-CCR7+CD45RA+ naive T cells.

The CDR3 nucleotides are TGCGCCAGCAGCCAAGGGACTCAGGCCTACGAGCAGTACTTC. It encodes CASSQGTQAYEQYF. The chain couples TRBV4-1 to TRBJ2-7, with a tentative D call TRBD2 (5 bases). This CDR3 contains 14 residues. Trimming removed 1 base at V and 2 bases at J, with 9 bases between. CDR1 and CDR2 from the germline V gene are MGHRA and YSYEKL.